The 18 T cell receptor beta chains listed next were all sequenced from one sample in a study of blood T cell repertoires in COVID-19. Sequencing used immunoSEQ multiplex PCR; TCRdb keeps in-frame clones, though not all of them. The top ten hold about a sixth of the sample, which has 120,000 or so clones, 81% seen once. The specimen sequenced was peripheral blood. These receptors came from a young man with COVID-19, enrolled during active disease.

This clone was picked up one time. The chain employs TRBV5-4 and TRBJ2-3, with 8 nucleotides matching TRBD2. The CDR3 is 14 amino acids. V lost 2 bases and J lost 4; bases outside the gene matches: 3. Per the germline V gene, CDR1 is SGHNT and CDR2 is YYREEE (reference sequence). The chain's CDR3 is CASSFGGGSDTQYF. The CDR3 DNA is TGTGCCAGCAGCTTCGGGGGGGGATCAGATACGCAGTATTTT.

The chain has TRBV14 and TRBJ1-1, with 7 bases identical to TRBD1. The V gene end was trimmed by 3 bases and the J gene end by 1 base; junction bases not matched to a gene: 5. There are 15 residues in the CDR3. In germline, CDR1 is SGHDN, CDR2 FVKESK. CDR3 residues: CASSHADRRNTEAFF. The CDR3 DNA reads TGTGCCAGCAGCCATGCGGACAGGAGGAACACTGAAGCTTTCTTT.

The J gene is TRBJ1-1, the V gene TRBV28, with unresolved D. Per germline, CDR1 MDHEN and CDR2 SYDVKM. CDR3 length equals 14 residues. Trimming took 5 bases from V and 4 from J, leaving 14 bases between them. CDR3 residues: CASSPLASFTEAFF. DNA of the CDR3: TGTGCCAGCAGTCCCTTGGCCAGTTTCACTGAAGCTTTCTTT.

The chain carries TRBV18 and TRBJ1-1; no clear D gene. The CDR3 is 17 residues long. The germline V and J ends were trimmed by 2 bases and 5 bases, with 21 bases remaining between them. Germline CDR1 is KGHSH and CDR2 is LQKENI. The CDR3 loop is CASSPGNEAHLRTEAFF. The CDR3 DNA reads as TGTGCCAGCTCACCAGGAAATGAGGCCCACCTCCGGACTGAAGCTTTCTTT.

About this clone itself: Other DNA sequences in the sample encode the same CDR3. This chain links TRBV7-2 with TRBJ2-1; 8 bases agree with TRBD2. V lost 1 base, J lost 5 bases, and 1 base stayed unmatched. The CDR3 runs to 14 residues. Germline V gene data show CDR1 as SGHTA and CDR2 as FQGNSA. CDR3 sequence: CASSLVGGDNEQFF. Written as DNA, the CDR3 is TGTGCCAGCAGCTTAGTCGGGGGGGACAATGAGCAGTTCTTC.

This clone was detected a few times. CDR3 region: CASSPLRQAYSNQPQHF. Written as DNA, the CDR3 is TGTGCCAGTAGCCCCTTACGTCAGGCTTATAGCAATCAGCCCCAGCATTTT. The chain is built from TRBV19 and TRBJ1-5; D is unresolved. Germline assignment: CDR1 LNHDA and CDR2 SQIVND (reference sequence). CDR3 length equals 17 residues. The V and J ends lost 6 bases and 0 bases respectively, with 18 bases between them.

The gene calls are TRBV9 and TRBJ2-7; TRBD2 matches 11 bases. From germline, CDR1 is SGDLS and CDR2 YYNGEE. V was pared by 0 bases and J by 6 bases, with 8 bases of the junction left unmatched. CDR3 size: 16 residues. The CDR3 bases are TGTGCCAGCAGCGTAGGGACACTAGCGGGAGTTATCGAGCAGTACTTC. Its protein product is CASSVGTLAGVIEQYF.

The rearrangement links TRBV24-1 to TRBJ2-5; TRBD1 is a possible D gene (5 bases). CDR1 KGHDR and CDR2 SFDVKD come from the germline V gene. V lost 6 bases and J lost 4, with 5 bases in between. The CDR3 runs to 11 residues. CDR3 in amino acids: CATSQGETQYF. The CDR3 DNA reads TGTGCCACCAGTCAGGGAGAGACCCAGTACTTC.

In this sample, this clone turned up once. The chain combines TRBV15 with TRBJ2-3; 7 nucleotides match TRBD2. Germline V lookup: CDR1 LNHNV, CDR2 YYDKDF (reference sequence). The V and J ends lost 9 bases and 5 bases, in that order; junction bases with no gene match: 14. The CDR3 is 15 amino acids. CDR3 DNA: TGTGCCACTAGGGGATGGGCGGGAGCCGGAGATACGCAGTATTTT. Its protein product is CATRGWAGAGDTQYF.

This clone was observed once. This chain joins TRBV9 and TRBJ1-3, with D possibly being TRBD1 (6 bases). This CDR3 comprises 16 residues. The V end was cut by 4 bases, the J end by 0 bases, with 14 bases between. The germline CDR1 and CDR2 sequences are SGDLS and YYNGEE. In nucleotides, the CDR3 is TGTGCCAGCAGCTACAACAGGGCCCACTCTGGAAACACCATATATTTT. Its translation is CASSYNRAHSGNTIYF.

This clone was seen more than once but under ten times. The CDR3 DNA sequence: TGTGCCACGTGGAGCGGGGGGTTGGATGAGCAGTTCTTC. Encoded protein: CATWSGGLDEQFF. The chain joins TRBV27 to TRBJ2-1; TRBD2 matches at 9 bases. Unmatched junction bases numbered 9, after V lost 10 bases and J lost 8 bases. The CDR3 has 13 residues. The germline gives CDR1 MNHEY, CDR2 SMNVEV (reference sequence).

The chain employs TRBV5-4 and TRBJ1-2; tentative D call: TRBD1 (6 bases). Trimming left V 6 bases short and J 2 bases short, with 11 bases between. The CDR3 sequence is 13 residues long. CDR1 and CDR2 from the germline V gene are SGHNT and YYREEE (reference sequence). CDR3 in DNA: TGTGCCAGCACCATACAGGGAAACTATGGCTACACCTTC. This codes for CASTIQGNYGYTF.

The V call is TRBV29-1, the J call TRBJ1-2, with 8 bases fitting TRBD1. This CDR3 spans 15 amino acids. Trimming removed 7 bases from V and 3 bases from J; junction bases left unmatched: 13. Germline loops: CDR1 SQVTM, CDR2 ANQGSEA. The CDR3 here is CSDPLEQGADYGYTF. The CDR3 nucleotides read TGCAGCGACCCCCTCGAGCAGGGGGCGGACTATGGCTACACCTTC.

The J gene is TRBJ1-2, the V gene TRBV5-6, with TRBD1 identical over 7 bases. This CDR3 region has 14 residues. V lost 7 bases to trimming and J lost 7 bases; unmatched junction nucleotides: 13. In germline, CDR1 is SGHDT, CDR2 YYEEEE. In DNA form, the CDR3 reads TGTGCCAGCCTTCGGACAGGCCTAAGGATTGGCTACACCTTC. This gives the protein CASLRTGLRIGYTF.

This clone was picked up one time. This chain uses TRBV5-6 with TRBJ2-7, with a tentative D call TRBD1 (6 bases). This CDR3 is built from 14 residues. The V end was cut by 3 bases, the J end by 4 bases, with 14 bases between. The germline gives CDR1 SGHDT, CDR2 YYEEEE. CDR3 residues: CASSSFDRIYEQYF. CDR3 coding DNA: TGTGCCAGCAGCTCTTTTGACAGGATTTACGAGCAGTACTTC.

This CDR3 is CASSSGSAYNEQFF. DNA of the CDR3: TGTGCCAGTTCTAGCGGATCGGCCTACAATGAGCAGTTCTTC. The chain is built from TRBV11-3 and TRBJ2-1; 7 positions agree with TRBD2. This CDR3 contains 14 residues. From germline, CDR1 is SGHNT and CDR2 YENEEA. V shed 9 bases and J 2 bases; nucleotides not matched to a gene: 7.

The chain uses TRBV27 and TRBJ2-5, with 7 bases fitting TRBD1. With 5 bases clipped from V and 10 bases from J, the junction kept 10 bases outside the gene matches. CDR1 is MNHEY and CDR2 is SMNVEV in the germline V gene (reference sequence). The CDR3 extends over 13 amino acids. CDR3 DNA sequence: TGTGCCAGCAGTCCATGGGACAGCCAAGTCCAGTACTTC. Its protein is CASSPWDSQVQYF.

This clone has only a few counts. CDR3 in DNA: TGTGCCAGCAGCCAAGATTCGGCTAGCGGCTACGAGCAGTACTTC. This sequence encodes CASSQDSASGYEQYF. J is TRBJ2-7 and V is TRBV4-2; 7 bases are a match to TRBD2. There are 15 residues in the CDR3. CDR1 is LGHNA, CDR2 YNFKEQ, per germline. The J segment lost 3 bases and the V segment lost 0 bases, leaving 5 bases of the junction unmatched.